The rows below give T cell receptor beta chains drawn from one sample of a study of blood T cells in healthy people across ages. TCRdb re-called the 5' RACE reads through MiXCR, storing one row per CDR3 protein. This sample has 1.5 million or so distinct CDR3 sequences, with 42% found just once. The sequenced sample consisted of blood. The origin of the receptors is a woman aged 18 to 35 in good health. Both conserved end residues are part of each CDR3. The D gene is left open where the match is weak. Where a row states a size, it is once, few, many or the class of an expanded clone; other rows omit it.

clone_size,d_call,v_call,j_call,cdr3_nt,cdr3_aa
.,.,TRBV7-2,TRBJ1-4,TGTGCCAGCAGCCAGGCTAATGAAAAACTGTTTTTT,CASSQANEKLFF
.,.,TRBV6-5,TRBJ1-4,TGTGCCAGCAGGCCGGGGTCCCTTGAAAAACTGTTTTTT,CASRPGSLEKLFF
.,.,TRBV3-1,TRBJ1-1,TGTGCCAGCAGCCAAGTAGGACAGCCGATGAACACTGAAGCTTTCTTT,CASSQVGQPMNTEAFF
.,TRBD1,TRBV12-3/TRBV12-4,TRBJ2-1,TGTGCCGCCGGGACAGGGGTCTACAATGAGCAGTTCTTC,CAAGTGVYNEQFF
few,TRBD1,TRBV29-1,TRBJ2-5,TGCAGCGGCCAAGGGACAGGGAACCAAGAGACCCAGTACTTC,CSGQGTGNQETQYF
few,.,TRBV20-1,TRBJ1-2,TGCAGTGCTAGTACCGACCTTCATGGCTACACCTTC,CSASTDLHGYTF
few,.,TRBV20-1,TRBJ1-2,TGCAGTGTATCCAGGGATGATGGCTACACCTTC,CSVSRDDGYTF
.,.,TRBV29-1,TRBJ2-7,TGCAGCGTTACCCCGACAGACTACGAGCAGTACTTC,CSVTPTDYEQYF
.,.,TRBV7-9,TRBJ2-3,TGTGCCAGTCCTCCTTGGGGTGCTAGCACAGATACGCAGTATTTT,CASPPWGASTDTQYF
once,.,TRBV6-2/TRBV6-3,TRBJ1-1,TGTGCCAGCAGTTACCGACAGGCTGAAGCTTTCTTT,CASSYRQAEAFF
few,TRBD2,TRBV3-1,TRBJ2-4,TGTGCCAGCAGCGGACTAGCGGGAGAGGCCAAAAACATTCAGTACTTC,CASSGLAGEAKNIQYF
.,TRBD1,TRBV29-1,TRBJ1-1,TGCAGCGTTGGAAAACAGGGGGCCAACACTGAAGCTTTCTTT,CSVGKQGANTEAFF
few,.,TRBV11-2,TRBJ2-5,TGTGCCAGCAGACCGGTCGGGGCGTTACAAGAGACCCAGTACTTC,CASRPVGALQETQYF
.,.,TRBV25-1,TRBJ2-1,TGTGCCAGCAGTCCCCACCGTATCTCCTACAATGAGCAGTTCTTC,CASSPHRISYNEQFF
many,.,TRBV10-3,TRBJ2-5,TGTGCCATCAGGATTCAAGGGGGGGAGACCCAGTACTTC,CAIRIQGGETQYF
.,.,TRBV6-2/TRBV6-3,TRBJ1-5,TGTGCCAGCAAGAGGACAGATAGCAATCAGCCCCAGCATTTT,CASKRTDSNQPQHF
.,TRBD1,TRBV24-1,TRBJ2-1,TGTGCCACCAGTGATAACAGGGGTTCGGAACATGGTGAGCAGTTCTTC,CATSDNRGSEHGEQFF
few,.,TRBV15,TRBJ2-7,TGTGCCACCAGCAGAGATCACCAGGCCTACAATGAGCAGTACTTC,CATSRDHQAYNEQYF
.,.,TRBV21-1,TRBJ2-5,TGTGCCAGCAGCGCGACTATTCAGGGGGGGGAGACCCAGTACTTC,CASSATIQGGETQYF
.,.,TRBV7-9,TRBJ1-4,TGTGCCAGCAGCACACCAGGGGCCCCTGCAACTAATGAAAAACTGTTTTTT,CASSTPGAPATNEKLFF
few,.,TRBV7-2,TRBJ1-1,TGTGCCAGCAGCAACCCCGGAAACAGGGAGAAATTGAACACTGAAGCTTTCTTT,CASSNPGNREKLNTEAFF
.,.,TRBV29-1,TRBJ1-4,TGCAGCGCCGTCGGTCCAGCGCATGAAAAACTGTTTTTT,CSAVGPAHEKLFF
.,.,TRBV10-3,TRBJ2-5,TGTGCCATCAGTGAGAAGGACAGAAGTGGGGAGACCCAGTACTTC,CAISEKDRSGETQYF
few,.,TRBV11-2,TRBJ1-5,TGTGCCAGCAGCCTCACCTACGTCGGGGGTAATCAGCCCCAGCATTTT,CASSLTYVGGNQPQHF
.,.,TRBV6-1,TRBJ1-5,TGTGCCAGCACAAGCACGGTTCTAATTCAGCCCCAGCATTTT,CASTSTVLIQPQHF
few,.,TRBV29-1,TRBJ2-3,TGCAGCGTTGCGGTAGGGACGGACACAGATACGCAGTATTTT,CSVAVGTDTDTQYF
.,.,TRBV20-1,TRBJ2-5,TGCAGTGCTGGTGAGAAGCCTAGCGAGACCCAGTACTTC,CSAGEKPSETQYF
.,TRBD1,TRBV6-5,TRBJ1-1,TGTGCCAGCAGCTCGAGCCTTACAGGGGTGAGCACTGAAGCTTTCTTT,CASSSSLTGVSTEAFF
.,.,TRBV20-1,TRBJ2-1,TGCAGTGCTAGAGAGTGGGGGGAGACCCAGTTCTTC,CSAREWGETQFF
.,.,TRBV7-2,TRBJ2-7,TGTGCCAGCAGCACCAGTCCGTCTACCTACGAGCAGTACTTC,CASSTSPSTYEQYF
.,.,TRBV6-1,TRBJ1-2,TGTGCCAGCAGTGAAGTCGTCTATGGCTACACCTTC,CASSEVVYGYTF
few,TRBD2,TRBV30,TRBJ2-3,TGTGCCTGGAGTGTACTAGCGGGGGATACGCAGTATTTT,CAWSVLAGDTQYF
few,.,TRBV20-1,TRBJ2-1,TGCAGTGCTAGGAGCCGGACTCCTGAGCAGTTCTTC,CSARSRTPEQFF
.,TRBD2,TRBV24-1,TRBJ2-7,TGTGCCACCACCGGGAGGTATTTCTGGGAGCAGTACTTC,CATTGRYFWEQYF
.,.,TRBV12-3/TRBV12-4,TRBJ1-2,TGTGCCAGCAGCCCCGCGGGGTCGTTTGGCTACACCTTC,CASSPAGSFGYTF